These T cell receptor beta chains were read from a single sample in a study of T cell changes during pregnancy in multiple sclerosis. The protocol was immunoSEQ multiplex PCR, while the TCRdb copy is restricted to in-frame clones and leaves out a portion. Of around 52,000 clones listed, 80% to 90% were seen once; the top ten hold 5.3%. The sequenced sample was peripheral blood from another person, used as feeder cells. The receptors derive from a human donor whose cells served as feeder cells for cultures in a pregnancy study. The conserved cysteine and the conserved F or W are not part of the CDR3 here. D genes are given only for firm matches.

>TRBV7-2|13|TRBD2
ASSLTSGRWDEQF
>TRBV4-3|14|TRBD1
ASSRQGAAGANVLT
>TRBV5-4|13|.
ASSAGGGEGNEQF
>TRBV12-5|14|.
ASGLVMHQNTGELF
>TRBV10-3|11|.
ATATTYENIQY
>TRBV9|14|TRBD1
ASSVLQEGAGYGYT
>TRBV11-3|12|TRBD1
ASSANRGQETQY
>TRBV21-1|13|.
ASSNQRQGGQPQH
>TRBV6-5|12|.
ASSYLPSSYEQY
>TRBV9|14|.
ASSVEISPDTGELF
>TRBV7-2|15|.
ASSLVPIKEYNSPLH
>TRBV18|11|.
ASSREGMSGYT
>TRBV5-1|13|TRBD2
ASRYLAGDTGELF
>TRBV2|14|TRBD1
ASSADRIANTGELF
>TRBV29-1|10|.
SGGRPNEKLF
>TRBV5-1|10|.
ASSLSSYEQY
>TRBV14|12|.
ASSQGPRKETQY
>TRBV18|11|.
ASSTPAQETQY
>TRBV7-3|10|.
ASSLLGDTQY
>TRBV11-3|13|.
ASSERGISTDTQY
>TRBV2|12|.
ASSEAGGNTEAF
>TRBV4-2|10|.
ASSQDLGELF
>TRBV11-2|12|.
ASSAARGGQPQH
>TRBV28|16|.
ASSSKGRDNPTNEKLF
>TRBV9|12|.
ASSPLVMNTEAF
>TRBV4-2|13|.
ASSQPRSSYNEQF
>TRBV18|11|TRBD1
ASSPTDRGGYT
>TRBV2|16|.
ASSILAYRYKSGQRPD
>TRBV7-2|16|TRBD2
ASSTPRLAGPSTDTQY
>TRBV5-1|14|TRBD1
ASSGGGQGIGNTIY
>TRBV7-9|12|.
ASSLDRVNSPLH